The T cell receptor (beta chain) described here comes from a study of blood T cell repertoires in COVID-19. Sequencing used immunoSEQ multiplex PCR; TCRdb keeps in-frame clones, though not all of them. The table records fewer than 400,000 clones, roughly 87% of them present only once. Either two negative PCRs, clearance, or symptom resolution qualified Cohort 3 donors as recovered. Sequencing input: PBMCs or T cells enriched from blood (not recorded which). The sequence was obtained from a woman aged 18 to 35 who had recovered from COVID-19.

The CDR3, as DNA: TGTGCCAGCTCACCACCGACTAGCGGGAGATCAACCTACAATGAGCAGTTCTTC. Amino acids: CASSPPTSGRSTYNEQFF. V gene TRBV18 combines with J gene TRBJ2-1; 12 nucleotides line up with TRBD2. From germline, CDR1 is KGHSH and CDR2 LQKENI. V was pared by 0 bases and J by 2 bases, with 5 bases of the junction left unmatched. The CDR3 length is 18 residues.